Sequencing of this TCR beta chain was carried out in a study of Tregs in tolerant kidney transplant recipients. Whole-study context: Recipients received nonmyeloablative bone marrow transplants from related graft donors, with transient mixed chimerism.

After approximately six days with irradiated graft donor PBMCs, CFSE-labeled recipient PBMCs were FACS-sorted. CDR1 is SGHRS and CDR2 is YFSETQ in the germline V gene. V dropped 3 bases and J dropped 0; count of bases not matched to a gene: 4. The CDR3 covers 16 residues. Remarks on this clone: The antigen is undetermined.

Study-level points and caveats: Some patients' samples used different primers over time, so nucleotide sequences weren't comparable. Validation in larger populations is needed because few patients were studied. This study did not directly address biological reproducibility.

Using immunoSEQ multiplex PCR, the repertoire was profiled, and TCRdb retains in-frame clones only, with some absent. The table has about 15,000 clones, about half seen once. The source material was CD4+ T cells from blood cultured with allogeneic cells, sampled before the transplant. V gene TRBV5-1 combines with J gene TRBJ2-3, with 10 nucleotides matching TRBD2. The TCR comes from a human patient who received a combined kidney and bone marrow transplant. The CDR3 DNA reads TGCGCCAGCAGCTCCTTACTAGCGGGGAGCACAGATACGCAGTATTTT. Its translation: CASSSLLAGSTDTQYF.